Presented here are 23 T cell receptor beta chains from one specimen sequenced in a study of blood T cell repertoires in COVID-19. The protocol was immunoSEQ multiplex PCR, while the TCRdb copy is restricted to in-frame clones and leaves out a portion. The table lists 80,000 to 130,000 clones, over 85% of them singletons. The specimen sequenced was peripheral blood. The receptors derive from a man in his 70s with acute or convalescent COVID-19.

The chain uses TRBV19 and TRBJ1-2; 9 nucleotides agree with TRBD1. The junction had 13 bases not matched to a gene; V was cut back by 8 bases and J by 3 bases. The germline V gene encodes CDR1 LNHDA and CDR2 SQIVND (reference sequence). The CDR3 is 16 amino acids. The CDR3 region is CASQQTGTGYYYGYTF. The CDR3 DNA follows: TGTGCCAGTCAACAAACCGGGACAGGGTATTACTATGGCTACACCTTC.

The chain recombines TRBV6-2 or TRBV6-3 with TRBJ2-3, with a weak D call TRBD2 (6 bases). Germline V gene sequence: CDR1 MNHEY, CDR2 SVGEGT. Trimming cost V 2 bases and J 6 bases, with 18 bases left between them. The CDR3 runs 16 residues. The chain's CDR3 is CASSYPAGGLRDTQYF. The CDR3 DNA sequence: TGTGCCAGCAGTTACCCTGCAGGAGGGCTGAGGGATACGCAGTATTTT.

The CDR3 DNA is TGTGCCAGCAGTTTGGGCCCCCTATTGACCCAGTACTTC. This gives the protein CASSLGPLLTQYF. V gene TRBV6-2 or TRBV6-3 combines with J gene TRBJ2-5; D call uncertain. V was cut by 4 bases and J by 7 bases, with 13 bases left in between. The CDR3 has 13 residues. Germline V gene sequence: CDR1 MNHEY, CDR2 SVGEGT.

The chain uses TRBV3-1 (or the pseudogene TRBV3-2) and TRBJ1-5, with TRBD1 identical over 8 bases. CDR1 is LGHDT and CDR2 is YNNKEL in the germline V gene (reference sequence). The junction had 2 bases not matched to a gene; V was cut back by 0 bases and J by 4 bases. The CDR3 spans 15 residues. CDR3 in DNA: TGTGCCAGCAGCCAAGAGGGACAGGATAATCAGCCCCAGCATTTT. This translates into CASSQEGQDNQPQHF.

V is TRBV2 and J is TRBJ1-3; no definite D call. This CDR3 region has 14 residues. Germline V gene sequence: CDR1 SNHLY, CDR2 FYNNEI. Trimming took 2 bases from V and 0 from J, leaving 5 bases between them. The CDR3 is CASSETNSGNTIYF. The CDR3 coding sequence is TGTGCCAGCAGTGAAACTAACTCTGGAAACACCATATATTTT.

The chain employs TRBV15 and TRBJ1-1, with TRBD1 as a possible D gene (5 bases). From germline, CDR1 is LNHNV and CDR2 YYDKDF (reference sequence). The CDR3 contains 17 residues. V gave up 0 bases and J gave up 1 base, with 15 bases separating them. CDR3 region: CATSRDWGVGQNTEAFF. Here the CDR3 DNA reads TGTGCCACCAGCAGAGATTGGGGGGTAGGGCAGAACACTGAAGCTTTCTTT. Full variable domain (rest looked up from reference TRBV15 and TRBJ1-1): DAMVIQNPRYQVTQFGKPVTLSCSQTLNHNVMYWYQQKSSQAPKLLFHYYDKDFNNEADTPDNFQSRRPNTSFCFLDIRSPGLGDTAMYLCATSRDWGVGQNTEAFFGQGTRLTVV.

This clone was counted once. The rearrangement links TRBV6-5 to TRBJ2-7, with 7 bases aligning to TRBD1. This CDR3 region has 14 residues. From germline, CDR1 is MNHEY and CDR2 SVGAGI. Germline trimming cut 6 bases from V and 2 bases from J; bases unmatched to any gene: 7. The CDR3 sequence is CASRRGQGTYEQYF. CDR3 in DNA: TGTGCCAGCAGGAGGGGGCAGGGGACCTACGAGCAGTACTTC.

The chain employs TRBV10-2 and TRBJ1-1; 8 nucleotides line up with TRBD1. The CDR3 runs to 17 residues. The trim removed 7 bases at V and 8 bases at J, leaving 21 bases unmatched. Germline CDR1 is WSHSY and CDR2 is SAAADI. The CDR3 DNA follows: TGCGCCAGCATAGGGTCGGTCGGGACAGGCCAGATCCCCGAAGCTTTCTTT. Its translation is CASIGSVGTGQIPEAFF.

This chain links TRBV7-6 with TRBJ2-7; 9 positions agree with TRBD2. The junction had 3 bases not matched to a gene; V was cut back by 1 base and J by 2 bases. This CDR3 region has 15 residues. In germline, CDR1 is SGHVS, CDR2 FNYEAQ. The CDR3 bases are TGTGCCAGCAGCTTAGGCCTAGCGGGGACCTACGAGCAGTACTTC. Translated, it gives CASSLGLAGTYEQYF.

CDR3 loop: CASSSGQVKRNEQFF. In DNA form, the CDR3 reads TGTGCCAGCAGTTCGGGACAGGTTAAGAGGAATGAGCAGTTCTTC. V usage is TRBV28 and J usage is TRBJ2-1, with 8 bases that match TRBD1. The junction had 9 bases not matched to a gene; V was cut back by 4 bases and J by 7 bases. The CDR3 contains 15 residues. CDR1 and CDR2 (germline): MDHEN, SYDVKM. Supplemented by reference TRBV28 and TRBJ2-1, the full variable domain reads DVKVTQSSRYLVKRTGEKVFLECVQDMDHENMFWYRQDPGLGLRLIYFSYDVKMKEKGDIPEGYSVSREKKERFSLILESASTNQTSMYLCASSSGQVKRNEQFFGPGTRLTVL.

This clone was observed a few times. CDR3 nucleotide sequence: TGTGCCAGCAGCTTAGGGACACCCTATGGCTACACCTTC. Its translation: CASSLGTPYGYTF. The chain couples TRBV7-2 to TRBJ1-2, with D possibly TRBD1 on 5 matching bases. This CDR3 has 13 amino acids. In germline, CDR1 is SGHTA, CDR2 FQGNSA. With 1 base removed from V and 4 bases from J, the gap between germline ends came to 7 bases.

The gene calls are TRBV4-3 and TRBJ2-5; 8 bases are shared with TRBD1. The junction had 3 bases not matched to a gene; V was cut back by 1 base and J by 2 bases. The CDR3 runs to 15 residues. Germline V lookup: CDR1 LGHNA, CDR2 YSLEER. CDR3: CASSQGTGRQETQYF. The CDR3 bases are TGCGCCAGCAGCCAAGGGACAGGGCGGCAAGAGACCCAGTACTTC.

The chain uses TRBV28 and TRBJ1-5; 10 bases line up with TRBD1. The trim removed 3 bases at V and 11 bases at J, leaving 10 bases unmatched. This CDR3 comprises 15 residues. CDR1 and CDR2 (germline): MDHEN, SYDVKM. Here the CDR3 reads CASSFVGTGVWTQHF. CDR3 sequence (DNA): TGTGCCAGCAGTTTCGTAGGGACAGGGGTATGGACCCAGCATTTT.

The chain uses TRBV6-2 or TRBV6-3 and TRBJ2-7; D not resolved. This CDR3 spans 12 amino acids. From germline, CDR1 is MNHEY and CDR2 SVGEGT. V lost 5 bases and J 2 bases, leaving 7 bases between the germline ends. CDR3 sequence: CASSSVAYEQYF. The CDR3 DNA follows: TGTGCCAGCAGTAGTGTAGCCTACGAGCAGTACTTC.

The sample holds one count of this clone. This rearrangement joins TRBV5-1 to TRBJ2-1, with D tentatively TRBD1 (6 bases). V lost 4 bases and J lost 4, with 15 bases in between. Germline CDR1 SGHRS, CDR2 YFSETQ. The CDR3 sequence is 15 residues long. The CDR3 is CASSLSPDSYNEQFF. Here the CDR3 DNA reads TGCGCCAGCAGCCTTAGCCCGGACAGTTACAATGAGCAGTTCTTC.

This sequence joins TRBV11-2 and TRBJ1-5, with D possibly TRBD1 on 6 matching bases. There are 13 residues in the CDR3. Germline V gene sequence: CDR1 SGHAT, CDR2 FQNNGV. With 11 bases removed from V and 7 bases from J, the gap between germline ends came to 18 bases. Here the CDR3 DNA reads TGTGCCTCCAGTGGGGGGGCGAGGCAGCCCCAGCATTTT. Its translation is CASSGGARQPQHF.

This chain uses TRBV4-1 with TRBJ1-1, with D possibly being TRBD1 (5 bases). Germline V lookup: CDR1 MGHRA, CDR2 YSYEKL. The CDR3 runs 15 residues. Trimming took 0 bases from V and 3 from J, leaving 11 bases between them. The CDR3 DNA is TGCGCCAGCAGCCAAGAGGGAGGAGGGGACACTGAAGCTTTCTTT. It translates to CASSQEGGGDTEAFF.

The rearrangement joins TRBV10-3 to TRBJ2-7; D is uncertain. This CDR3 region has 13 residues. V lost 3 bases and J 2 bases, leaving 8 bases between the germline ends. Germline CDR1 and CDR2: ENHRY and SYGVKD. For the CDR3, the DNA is TGTGCCATCAGTGATAGTCTAACCTACGAGCAGTACTTC. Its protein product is CAISDSLTYEQYF.

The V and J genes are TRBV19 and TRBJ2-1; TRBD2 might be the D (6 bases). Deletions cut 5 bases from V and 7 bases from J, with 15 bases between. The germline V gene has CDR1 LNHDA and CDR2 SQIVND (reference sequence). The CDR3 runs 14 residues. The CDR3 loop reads CASSPVGGANEQFF. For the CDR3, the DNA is TGTGCCAGTAGTCCGGTGGGGGGAGCGAATGAGCAGTTCTTC. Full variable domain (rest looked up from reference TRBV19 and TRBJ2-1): DGGITQSPKYLFRKEGQNVTLSCEQNLNHDAMYWYRQDPGQGLRLIYYSQIVNDFQKGDIAEGYSVSREKKESFPLTVTSAQKNPTAFYLCASSPVGGANEQFFGPGTRLTVL.

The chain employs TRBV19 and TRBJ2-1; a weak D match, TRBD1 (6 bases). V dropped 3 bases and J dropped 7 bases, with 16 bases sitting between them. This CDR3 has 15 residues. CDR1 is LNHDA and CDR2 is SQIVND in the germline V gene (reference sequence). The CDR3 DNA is TGTGCCAGTAGTATGGGACCTAGGACAGTGAATGAGCAGTTCTTC. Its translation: CASSMGPRTVNEQFF.

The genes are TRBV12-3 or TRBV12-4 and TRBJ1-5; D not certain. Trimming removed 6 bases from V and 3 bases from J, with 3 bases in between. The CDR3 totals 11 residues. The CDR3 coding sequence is TGTGCCAGCAGCATCAATCAGCCCCAGCATTTT. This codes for CASSINQPQHF.

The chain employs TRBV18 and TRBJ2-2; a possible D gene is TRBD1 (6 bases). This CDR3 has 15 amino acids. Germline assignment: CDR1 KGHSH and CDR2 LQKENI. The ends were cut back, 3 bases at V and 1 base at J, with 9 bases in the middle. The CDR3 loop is CASSPGQLNTGELFF. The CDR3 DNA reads TGTGCCAGCTCACCGGGACAATTGAACACCGGGGAGCTGTTTTTT. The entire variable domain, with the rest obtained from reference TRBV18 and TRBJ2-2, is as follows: NAGVMQNPRHLVRRRGQEARLRCSPMKGHSHVYWYRQLPEEGLKFMVYLQKENIIDESGMPKERFSAEFPKEGPSILRIQQVVRGDSAAYFCASSPGQLNTGELFFGEGSRLTVL.

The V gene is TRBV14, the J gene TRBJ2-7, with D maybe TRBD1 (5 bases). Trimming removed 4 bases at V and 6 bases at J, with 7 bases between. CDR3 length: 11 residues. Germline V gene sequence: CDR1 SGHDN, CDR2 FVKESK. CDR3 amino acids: CASSPGFEQYF. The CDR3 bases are TGTGCCAGCAGCCCAGGGTTCGAGCAGTACTTC.